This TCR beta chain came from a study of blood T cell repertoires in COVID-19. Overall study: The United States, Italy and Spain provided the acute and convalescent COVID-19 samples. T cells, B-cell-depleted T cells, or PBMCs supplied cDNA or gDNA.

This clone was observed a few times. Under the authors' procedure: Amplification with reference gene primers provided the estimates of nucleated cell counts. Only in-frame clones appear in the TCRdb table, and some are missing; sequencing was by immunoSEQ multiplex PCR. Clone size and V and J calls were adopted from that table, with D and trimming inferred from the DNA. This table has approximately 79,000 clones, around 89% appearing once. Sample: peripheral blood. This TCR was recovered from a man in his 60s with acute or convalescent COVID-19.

CDR3 in amino acids: CASSHLVRGRGLNQPQHF. In DNA, the CDR3 is TGTGCCAGCAGCCACCTTGTGCGGGGGCGGGGCCTCAATCAGCCCCAGCATTTT. This rearrangement joins TRBV3-1 (or the pseudogene TRBV3-2) to TRBJ1-5; perhaps TRBD1 as D (6 bases). Germline V gene lookup returns CDR1 LGHDT and CDR2 YNNKEL (reference sequence). The CDR3 totals 18 residues. Trimming took 3 bases from V and 3 from J, leaving 21 bases between them.